The 17 T cell receptor beta chains below all came from one sample that was sequenced in a study of blood T cell repertoires in COVID-19. Here immunoSEQ multiplex PCR was the method, and the copy in TCRdb shows in-frame clones only, minus some. The sample holds more than 150,000 clones, roughly 84% seen once. The specimen sequenced was peripheral blood. Receptors originate from a woman between 50 and 59 years old with acute or convalescent COVID-19.

The table lists this clone with a count of one. In nucleotides, the CDR3 is TGTGCCAGCAGCTTAAACCCCCCCGCGACTAGCTCCAATGAGCAGTTCTTC. This encodes CASSLNPPATSSNEQFF. The rearrangement links TRBV7-2 to TRBJ2-1, with TRBD2 identical over 7 bases. Trimming cost V 2 bases and J 6 bases; bases outside gene matches: 13. CDR3 size: 17 residues. Per germline, CDR1 SGHTA and CDR2 FQGNSA.

The chain links TRBV7-3 to TRBJ2-2, with 7 bases identical to TRBD2. Germline lookup yields CDR1 SGHTA and CDR2 FQGTGA. The CDR3 has 15 residues. V lost 1 base, J lost 2 bases, and 1 base stayed unmatched. CDR3 loop: CASSLSGRNTGELFF. CDR3 bases: TGTGCCAGCAGCTTAAGCGGGAGAAACACCGGGGAGCTGTTTTTT.

This chain joins TRBV30 and TRBJ1-3; D remains ambiguous. Germline assignment: CDR1 GTSNPN and CDR2 SVGIG (reference sequence). This CDR3 is built from 14 residues. V gave up 4 bases and J gave up 2 bases, with 12 bases separating them. The CDR3 reads CAWISKEAGNTIYF. DNA for the CDR3: TGTGCCTGGATTAGTAAGGAGGCTGGAAACACCATATATTTT.

In its sample, this clone was seen a few times. V and J are TRBV6-6 and TRBJ1-1; a possible D gene is TRBD1 (5 bases). V lost 1 base to trimming and J lost 4 bases, with 13 bases between them. The germline V gene encodes CDR1 MNHNY and CDR2 SVGAGI (reference sequence). CDR3 length equals 15 residues. In nucleotides, the CDR3 is TGTGCCAGCAGTTACTTGAGTGGGGGGAGCACTGAAGCTTTCTTT. This gives the protein CASSYLSGGSTEAFF.

V gene TRBV27 combines with J gene TRBJ1-2, with 9 nucleotides matching TRBD1. V was clipped by 5 bases and J by 4 bases; unmatched bases: 2. Germline values: CDR1 MNHEY, CDR2 SMNVEV (reference sequence). This CDR3 has 13 amino acids. The CDR3 nucleotides are TGTGCCAGCAGTCCGGGACAGGGCTATGGCTACACCTTC. This encodes CASSPGQGYGYTF.

The chain links TRBV7-8 to TRBJ1-6; D might be TRBD1 (5 bases). V dropped 3 bases and J dropped 2 bases, with 8 bases sitting between them. Germline loops: CDR1 SGHVS, CDR2 FQNEAQ. The CDR3 runs to 15 residues. CDR3: CASSFETAYNSPLHF. DNA of the CDR3: TGTGCCAGCAGCTTCGAGACAGCCTATAATTCACCCCTCCACTTT.

The gene calls are TRBV29-1 and TRBJ2-1; no definite D call. V shed 4 bases and J shed 7 bases, with 14 bases lying between them. Germline assignment: CDR1 SQVTM and CDR2 ANQGSEA. The CDR3 sequence is 13 residues long. In nucleotides, the CDR3 is TGCAGCGTTGGAGGCTACGCTAGTAATGAGCAGTTCTTC. As protein: CSVGGYASNEQFF.

The genes are TRBV7-8 and TRBJ2-7; 8 bases agree with TRBD2. Germline values: CDR1 SGHVS, CDR2 FQNEAQ. The trim removed 8 bases at V and 4 bases at J, leaving 7 bases unmatched. The CDR3 spans 13 residues. In nucleotides, the CDR3 is TGTGCCAGCGAAAAGCGGGGGACATACGAGCAGTACTTC. Amino acids: CASEKRGTYEQYF.

This clone has a handful of counts. The chain uses TRBV7-9 and TRBJ2-7; a weak D match, TRBD2 (6 bases). Between the trimmed V and J ends, which lost 5 bases and 6 bases, there was a span of 20 bases. CDR1 is SEHNR, CDR2 FQNEAQ, per germline (reference sequence). The CDR3 has 15 amino acids. Here the CDR3 DNA reads TGTGCCAGCAGCCGATCGAAAGGCGGGATCAGCGAGCAGTACTTC. Protein sequence: CASSRSKGGISEQYF.

V gene TRBV18 combines with J gene TRBJ1-2; D unclear. The CDR3 consists of 15 residues. V was shortened by 2 bases and J by 8 bases, with 18 bases between the two germline ends. Germline CDR1 KGHSH, CDR2 LQKENI. The CDR3 spells CASSPTGSDSGGYTF. CDR3 coding DNA: TGTGCCAGCTCACCAACGGGGTCTGACTCCGGAGGCTACACCTTC.

The table lists this clone with a count of one. The chain joins TRBV11-1 to TRBJ2-1; TRBD1 is a possible D gene (6 bases). Trimming took off 7 bases at V and 9 bases at J, with 22 bases between the two ends. CDR3 length equals 15 residues. Germline V CDR1 and CDR2: SGHAT, FQDESV (reference sequence). The CDR3 region has the DNA TGTGCCAGCACCCGATCTTTGAACAGGGACGGTGAGCAGTTCTTC. This codes for CASTRSLNRDGEQFF.

This chain connects TRBV7-2 to TRBJ2-5; D uncertain. This CDR3 region has 17 residues. In germline, CDR1 is SGHTA, CDR2 FQGNSA. V gave up 1 base and J gave up 2 bases, with 17 bases separating them. CDR3 sequence reads: CASSLVPARVIQETQYF. DNA for the CDR3: TGTGCCAGCAGCTTAGTTCCCGCGCGTGTTATTCAAGAGACCCAGTACTTC.

This sequence joins TRBV12-3 or TRBV12-4 and TRBJ2-1; D is uncertain. This CDR3 has 12 residues. V was pared by 5 bases and J by 0 bases, with 2 bases between. CDR3 coding DNA: TGTGCCAGCAGTCTCTCCTACAATGAGCAGTTCTTC. Translated, it gives CASSLSYNEQFF.

V is TRBV6-2 or TRBV6-3 and J is TRBJ2-7, with D perhaps matching TRBD1 (6 bases). Trimming pared 4 bases from V and 6 bases from J, leaving 16 bases between. This CDR3 is built from 14 residues. The germline V gene encodes CDR1 MNHEY and CDR2 SVGEGT. The chain's CDR3 is CASSFGSPGAEQYF. Written as DNA, the CDR3 is TGTGCCAGCAGTTTCGGCTCTCCAGGGGCCGAGCAGTACTTC.

The chain combines TRBV4-3 with TRBJ2-7, with 7 bases lining up with TRBD1. CDR1 LGHNA and CDR2 YSLEER come from the germline V gene. This CDR3 spans 15 amino acids. The V and J ends lost 0 bases and 7 bases, in that order; junction bases with no gene match: 9. CDR3 nucleotide sequence: TGCGCCAGCAGCCAAGACCGGACAGGTCAAATGGAGCAGTACTTC. It specifies CASSQDRTGQMEQYF.

The rearrangement uses TRBV7-9 and TRBJ1-2, with 7 bases identical to TRBD1. CDR3 length equals 15 residues. Germline CDR1 and CDR2: SEHNR and FQNEAQ (reference sequence). V trimming: 3 bases; J trimming: 4 bases; junction bases outside the gene matches: 8. The CDR3 bases are TGTGCCAGCAGCTTTAGCACGACAGGGATCTATGGCTACACCTTC. This sequence encodes CASSFSTTGIYGYTF.

This chain joins TRBV28 and TRBJ1-1, with D possibly matching TRBD1 (6 bases). Trimming pared 3 bases from V and 0 bases from J, leaving 11 bases between. Germline CDR1 is MDHEN and CDR2 is SYDVKM. This CDR3 region has 15 residues. CDR3 in DNA: TGTGCCAGCAGTTTGTCAGGGGCGTTGAACACTGAAGCTTTCTTT. Residues: CASSLSGALNTEAFF. The complete variable domain, with remaining parts taken from reference TRBV28 and TRBJ1-1, reads DVKVTQSSRYLVKRTGEKVFLECVQDMDHENMFWYRQDPGLGLRLIYFSYDVKMKEKGDIPEGYSVSREKKERFSLILESASTNQTSMYLCASSLSGALNTEAFFGQGTRLTVV.